The next 19 T cell receptor beta chains were all read from a single sample in a study of Graves' ophthalmopathy and Graves' hyperthyroidism. RNA transcripts were the template, and TCR beta CDR3 regions were amplified from them. RT-PCR in the first round used HTBI primers; a second-round multiplex PCR followed. TCRdb redid the calling of the multiplex PCR reads with MiXCR, one entry per CDR3 protein. Of 210,000 or so distinct CDR3 sequences listed, about 32% are singletons. The sample taken for sequencing was peripheral blood. Receptor source: a man aged 50 or older with Graves' ophthalmopathy.

The chain links TRBV6-2 or TRBV6-3 to TRBJ2-3; the D gene is possibly TRBD2 (6 bases). V was shortened by 0 bases and J by 3 bases, with 7 bases between the two germline ends. Germline CDR1 MNHEY, CDR2 SVGEGT. CDR3 length: 14 residues. The CDR3 is CASSYSSGTDTQYF. The CDR3 region has the DNA TGTGCCAGCAGTTACTCGAGCGGGACAGATACGCAGTATTTT.

The chain is built from TRBV7-2 and TRBJ1-2; D is unclear. The germline CDR1 and CDR2 sequences are SGHTA and FQGNSA. The length of the CDR3 is 13 residues. Trimming removed 1 base from V and 3 bases from J, with 6 bases in between. CDR3 sequence (DNA): TGTGCCAGCAGCTTAGGGGAGGACTATGGCTACACCTTC. Its protein product is CASSLGEDYGYTF.

This clonotype was picked up many times. The chain has TRBV4-3 and TRBJ1-3; TRBD1 matches at 8 bases. Germline CDR1 reads LGHNA; CDR2 reads YSLEER. The CDR3 loop spans 18 amino acids. V trimming: 3 bases; J trimming: 4 bases; junction bases outside the gene matches: 14. CDR3 residues: CASSHEVGSRGLGNTIYF. CDR3 nucleotides: TGCGCCAGCAGCCATGAAGTTGGTTCCAGGGGGCTCGGAAACACCATATATTTT.

This clonotype was counted only a few times. V is TRBV28 and J is TRBJ1-1; D remains ambiguous. Germline V gene data show CDR1 as MDHEN and CDR2 as SYDVKM. Trimming cost V 5 bases and J 1 base, with 17 bases left between them. The CDR3 length is 16 residues. The CDR3 sequence: CASSLTYTNRNTEAFF. The CDR3 nucleotides read TGTGCCAGCAGTCTGACATACACGAACAGGAACACTGAAGCTTTCTTT.

This clonotype was recorded many times. The chain recombines TRBV7-6 with TRBJ2-5; 12 bases agree with TRBD1. The CDR3 length is 16 residues. From germline, CDR1 is SGHVS and CDR2 FNYEAQ. J gave up 4 bases and V 1 base, and 4 bases lay outside the gene matches. Here the CDR3 DNA reads TGTGCCAGCAGCTTAGTCGGGACAGGGGGCGTAGAGACCCAGTACTTC. Its protein product is CASSLVGTGGVETQYF.

Ten or more counts support this clonotype. The genes are TRBV20-1 and TRBJ1-5, with 9 bases aligning to TRBD1. The CDR3 covers 17 residues. The V segment lost 3 bases and the J segment 2 bases; nucleotides outside the gene matches: 11. The germline CDR1 and CDR2 sequences are DFQATT and SNEGSKA (reference sequence). The CDR3 protein is CSASAGQGFIGNQPQHF. CDR3 in DNA: TGCAGTGCTAGCGCCGGACAGGGGTTTATAGGCAATCAGCCCCAGCATTTT.

This clonotype was found once. The CDR3 nucleotides are TGTGCCAGCAGCCAAGATAAGTACAGGGACCGAACCTACGAGCAGTACTTC. Its translation is CASSQDKYRDRTYEQYF. The chain combines TRBV3-1 with TRBJ2-7, with D perhaps TRBD1 (6 bases). CDR3 size: 17 residues. The germline V and J ends were trimmed by 0 bases and 2 bases, with 17 bases remaining between them. CDR1 and CDR2 (germline): LGHDT, YNNKEL (reference sequence).

This clonotype was found many times. This chain joins TRBV6-5 and TRBJ2-7; D is undetermined. The CDR3 sequence is 13 residues long. Germline lookup yields CDR1 MNHEY and CDR2 SVGAGI. Trimming removed 6 bases at V and 4 bases at J, with 13 bases between. As DNA, the CDR3 is TGTGCCAGCAGCCAGCAGAGGTGGTACGAGCAGTACTTC. It specifies CASSQQRWYEQYF.

The rearrangement uses TRBV2 and TRBJ2-7, with 12 bases identical to TRBD2. CDR1 is SNHLY, CDR2 FYNNEI, per germline. V trimming: 4 bases; J trimming: 7 bases; junction bases outside the gene matches: 11. The CDR3 consists of 16 residues. CDR3 sequence: CASSGTGLAGGQEQYF. The CDR3 DNA reads TGTGCCAGCAGTGGGACGGGCCTAGCGGGAGGGCAAGAGCAGTACTTC.

This clonotype was counted only a few times. The chain is built from TRBV12-3 or TRBV12-4 and TRBJ2-7, with D perhaps TRBD2 (6 bases). CDR3 size: 17 residues. V was cut by 0 bases and J by 2 bases, with 17 bases left in between. The CDR3 sequence: CASSLAGKTSGTYEQYF. The CDR3 nucleotides read TGTGCCAGCAGTTTAGCGGGGAAGACTAGTGGGACCTACGAGCAGTACTTC.

This clonotype has just a few counts. This chain uses TRBV4-1 with TRBJ1-1; D is unclear. The ends were cut back, 10 bases at V and 5 bases at J, with 20 bases in the middle. The CDR3 spans 14 residues. Per the germline V gene, CDR1 is MGHRA and CDR2 is YSYEKL. As DNA, the CDR3 is TGCGCCACCCGCGGACCGCTTAAAGGAACTGAAGCTTTCTTT. It specifies CATRGPLKGTEAFF.

This clonotype has a count of ten or more. The V call is TRBV6-5, the J call TRBJ2-7, with 8 bases that match TRBD1. CDR3 length: 12 residues. CDR1 is MNHEY and CDR2 is SVGAGI in the germline V gene. J lost 4 bases, V lost 8 bases, and 4 bases had no gene match. The CDR3 is CASGQGGYEQYF. The CDR3 DNA is TGTGCCAGCGGACAGGGCGGATACGAGCAGTACTTC.

The genes are TRBV7-6 and TRBJ1-2, with D tentatively TRBD1 (5 bases). CDR1 and CDR2 (germline): SGHVS, FNYEAQ. The CDR3 loop spans 13 amino acids. V gave up 2 bases and J gave up 8 bases, with 12 bases separating them. The CDR3 reads CASSLPAGQGYTF. In DNA, the CDR3 is TGTGCCAGCAGCTTACCGGCAGGGCAAGGCTACACCTTC.

This clonotype was observed a few times. This rearrangement joins TRBV2 to TRBJ2-7, with 9 bases that match TRBD2. This CDR3 has 14 residues. Germline CDR1 SNHLY, CDR2 FYNNEI. V shed 2 bases, J shed 3 bases, and the junction held 2 bases outside the gene matches. CDR3 amino acids: CASSELAGLYEQYF. The CDR3 region has the DNA TGTGCCAGCAGTGAACTAGCGGGGCTCTACGAGCAGTACTTC.

This clonotype was observed at least ten times. The chain recombines TRBV6-2 or TRBV6-3 with TRBJ2-4, with D perhaps TRBD2 (6 bases). The V end lost 4 bases, the J end lost 3 bases, and 10 bases lay between the germline ends. The CDR3 loop spans 14 amino acids. CDR1 is MNHEY and CDR2 is SVGEGT in the germline V gene. CDR3 residues: CASSFGGGKNIQYF. The DNA of the CDR3 is TGTGCCAGCAGTTTCGGGGGAGGCAAAAACATTCAGTACTTC.

This clonotype was picked up many times. The chain joins TRBV7-9 to TRBJ2-7; the D is unclear. CDR3 length: 12 amino acids. Trimming removed 5 bases from V and 4 bases from J, with 9 bases in between. Germline-derived CDR1 and CDR2 are SEHNR and FQNEAQ (reference sequence). The CDR3 loop reads CASSPQRYEQYF. CDR3 DNA sequence: TGTGCCAGCAGCCCACAGAGGTACGAGCAGTACTTC.

This clonotype was detected many times. This chain links TRBV30 with TRBJ1-3; D gene ambiguous. V was clipped by 3 bases and J by 0 bases, with 6 bases between them. The CDR3 covers 13 residues. Germline CDR1 GTSNPN, CDR2 SVGIG (reference sequence). The CDR3 reads CAWRPLSGNTIYF. CDR3 coding DNA: TGTGCCTGGAGGCCTCTCTCTGGAAACACCATATATTTT. The full variable domain, completed using reference TRBV30 and TRBJ1-3, is SQTIHQWPATLVQPVGSPLSLECTVEGTSNPNLYWYRQAAGRGLQLLFYSVGIGQISSEVPQNLSASRPQDRQFILSSKKLLLSDSGFYLCAWRPLSGNTIYFGEGSWLTVV.

This clonotype was detected ten times or more. The chain recombines TRBV11-2 with TRBJ2-7; TRBD2 is a possible D gene (6 bases). Trimming cost V 0 bases and J 2 bases, with 14 bases left between them. Germline V gene lookup returns CDR1 SGHAT and CDR2 FQNNGV. The CDR3 runs to 16 residues. The DNA of the CDR3 is TGTGCCAGCAGCTTAGAGCCGGGCGGAGGGGCCTACGAGCAGTACTTC. Amino acid sequence: CASSLEPGGGAYEQYF.

This clonotype was found many times. The J gene is TRBJ2-2, the V gene TRBV12-3 or TRBV12-4; 7 bases are a match to TRBD1. The CDR3 is made up of 15 amino acids. After removal of 6 bases from V and 4 bases from J, the junction contained 8 bases not matched to a gene. The CDR3 protein is CASSSETGVTGELFF. CDR3 DNA: TGTGCCAGCAGCTCCGAAACAGGGGTCACCGGGGAGCTGTTTTTT.